This T cell receptor beta chain was observed in a study of blood T cell repertoires in COVID-19. Study overall: Samples taken during acute and convalescent COVID-19 were collected in the United States, Italy and Spain. T cells, B-cell-depleted T cells, or PBMCs supplied cDNA or gDNA.

The CDR3 loop spans 16 amino acids. Trimming removed 2 bases from V and 7 bases from J, with 21 bases in between. CDR1 KGHSH and CDR2 LQKENI come from the germline V gene. The repertoire was sequenced with immunoSEQ multiplex PCR; TCRdb's copy has only in-frame clones and lacks some. This sample has about 210,000 clones, with about 91% found just once. The chain recombines TRBV18 with TRBJ2-7; a possible D gene is TRBD1 (5 bases). The material sequenced was peripheral blood. This TCR was recovered from a man under 40 with acute or convalescent COVID-19. The CDR3 DNA follows: TGTGCCAGCTCACCAAGCTCTGACCCAGGGTTAATAGAGCAGTACTTC. It yields the protein CASSPSSDPGLIEQYF.